These T cell receptor beta chains were read from a single sample in a study of blood T cell repertoires in COVID-19. The protocol was immunoSEQ multiplex PCR, while the TCRdb copy is restricted to in-frame clones and leaves out a portion. The sample carries 200,000 to 250,000 clones, roughly nine tenths recorded once. The sample consisted of peripheral blood. The origin of the receptors is a man aged 60 to 75 with acute or convalescent COVID-19. Each CDR3 is given with its conserved first and last residue. The D gene is left open where the match is weak. Clone size appears in some rows only: once, few, many, or a class for an expanded clone.

CDR3 protein: CASSRGGTGTWGYTF
CDR3 DNA: TGTGCCAGCAGCCGGGGCGGGACAGGGACATGGGGCTACACCTTC
V gene: TRBV6-5
J gene: TRBJ1-2
clone size: .
D gene: TRBD1

CDR3 protein: CASRIQGVTEAFF
CDR3 DNA: TGTGCCAGCAGAATTCAGGGCGTCACTGAAGCTTTCTTT
V gene: TRBV5-6
J gene: TRBJ1-1
clone size: .
D gene: .

CDR3 protein: CASSPGGRGYYGYTF
CDR3 DNA: TGTGCCAGCAGCCCAGGAGGCAGGGGTTATTATGGCTACACCTTC
V gene: TRBV4-2
J gene: TRBJ1-2
clone size: .
D gene: .

CDR3 protein: CASSLAASGQYSNQPQHF
CDR3 DNA: TGTGCCAGCAGCTTAGCCGCCTCGGGTCAGTATAGCAATCAGCCCCAGCATTTT
V gene: TRBV7-8
J gene: TRBJ1-5
clone size: .
D gene: .

CDR3 protein: CASSYSRLAGKYEQYF
CDR3 DNA: TGTGCCAGCAGTTACTCCCGTCTAGCGGGAAAGTACGAGCAGTACTTC
V gene: TRBV6-5
J gene: TRBJ2-7
clone size: once
D gene: TRBD2

CDR3 protein: CASSSGYPPTGTEAFF
CDR3 DNA: TGTGCCAGCAGTTCGGGTTACCCCCCCACGGGCACTGAAGCTTTCTTT
V gene: TRBV28
J gene: TRBJ1-1
clone size: .
D gene: .

CDR3 protein: CASSPGLAENYEQYF
CDR3 DNA: TGTGCCAGCAGCCCCGGACTAGCGGAGAACTACGAGCAGTACTTC
V gene: TRBV7-8
J gene: TRBJ2-7
clone size: .
D gene: TRBD2

CDR3 protein: CASSPNPGLAGGRGEQFF
CDR3 DNA: TGTGCCAGCAGCCCAAACCCCGGACTAGCGGGAGGGCGGGGTGAGCAGTTCTTC
V gene: TRBV13
J gene: TRBJ2-1
clone size: .
D gene: TRBD2

CDR3 protein: CASSLVGRSAETQYF
CDR3 DNA: TGTGCCAGCAGCTTAGTAGGTCGGTCAGCGGAGACCCAGTACTTC
V gene: TRBV7-3
J gene: TRBJ2-5
clone size: .
D gene: .

CDR3 protein: CATGAREDNEQFF
CDR3 DNA: TGTGCTACCGGAGCGCGGGAGGACAATGAGCAGTTCTTC
V gene: TRBV10-3
J gene: TRBJ2-1
clone size: .
D gene: TRBD2

CDR3 protein: CASSYSGTGVPETQYF
CDR3 DNA: TGTGCCAGCAGTTACTCGGGGACAGGGGTTCCAGAGACCCAGTACTTC
V gene: TRBV6-2/TRBV6-3
J gene: TRBJ2-5
clone size: .
D gene: TRBD1

CDR3 protein: CASRITGQGVDTQYF
CDR3 DNA: TGTGCCAGCAGAATAACAGGACAGGGAGTTGATACGCAGTATTTT
V gene: TRBV28
J gene: TRBJ2-3
clone size: .
D gene: TRBD1

CDR3 protein: CASSFGTASYEQYF
CDR3 DNA: TGTGCCAGCAGCTTTGGGACAGCATCCTACGAGCAGTACTTC
V gene: TRBV7-9
J gene: TRBJ2-7
clone size: .
D gene: TRBD1

CDR3 protein: CACPGLAGGRYEQYF
CDR3 DNA: TGTGCCTGCCCGGGACTAGCGGGAGGGCGCTACGAGCAGTACTTC
V gene: TRBV30
J gene: TRBJ2-7
clone size: once
D gene: TRBD2

CDR3 protein: CASRSPGGPGFF
CDR3 DNA: TGTGCCAGCAGGAGCCCCGGCGGCCCCGGTTTCTTT
V gene: TRBV6-5
J gene: TRBJ1-1
clone size: few
D gene: .